The clone carrying this T cell receptor (beta chain) was counted only a few times. This record belongs to a study of control samples from healthy donors and cancer patients. Here immunoSEQ multiplex PCR was the method, and the copy in TCRdb shows in-frame clones only, minus some. The sample gives under 300,000 clones, roughly four fifths of which show up once; about an eighth is in the top ten. CDR1 and CDR2 from the germline V gene are SGHDT and YYEEEE. V lost 3 bases and J lost 5, with 15 bases in between. The CDR3 is 15 residues long. Specimen: PBMCs. The chain combines TRBV5-6 with TRBJ2-1, with no clear D. This receptor was taken from a woman aged 55-70 years with lung cancer. The CDR3 DNA reads as TGTGCCAGCAGCTATGACCCGCGACGTGACAATGAGCAGTTCTTC. It codes for CASSYDPRRDNEQFF. Supplemented by reference TRBV5-6 and TRBJ2-1, the full variable domain reads DAGVTQSPTHLIKTRGQQVTLRCSPKSGHDTVSWYQQALGQGPQFIFQYYEEEERQRGNFPDRFSGHQFPNYSSELNVNALLLGDSALYLCASSYDPRRDNEQFFGPGTRLTVL.